Sequencing of this T cell receptor (beta chain) was carried out in a study of post-analysis software for immune sequencing data (dated by TCRdb to 2013 to 2016). Concerning the study at large: Disease courses on record covered relapsing-remitting, secondary progressive and progressive-relapsing multiple sclerosis, though some patients had no subtype annotation. A subset of samples was prepared in parallel using single-end sample barcoding, then pooled and co-amplified after Illumina adapter ligation. The patient repertoires were compared against fewer than twelve previously published healthy control repertoires obtained from donors aged roughly 6 to 26 years. Findings and caveats that apply to the study as a whole: Strong co-clustering of samples prepared in the same batch was shown by direct clustering with F measure, prompting a batch-effect correction. The multiple sclerosis patient group was slightly younger than the control group. Multiple sclerosis patients had significantly lower normalized Chao1 diversity than controls, a result that suggests substantial peripheral T-cell clonal expansion. Patients showed significantly higher frequencies than controls for five TRBV segments, among them TRBV5-6, TRBV5-1 and TRBV20-1.

Library preparation was by PCR. These reads were obtained on an Illumina HiSeq 2500. Unique molecular identifiers were incorporated into TCR beta cDNA libraries to reduce PCR and sequencing biases. Per 1 to 10 million input T cells, around 500,000 cDNA molecules were obtained, such that each molecule approximated one T cell. The patient libraries were prepared and sequenced using the same protocol as the earlier healthy control dataset. Within a given batch, samples were prepared together, multiplexed and sequenced on the same HiSeq lane. Under the source paper's analysis protocol: MIGEC was used to process the raw barcoded reads, and molecular identifier groups with only a single read were discarded before consensus assembly and CDR3 extraction. VDJtools was used for post-analysis of the clonotype tables, and diversity was normalized by down-sampling every dataset to the size of the smallest sample. Repertoire overlap clustering matched CDR3 amino acid but not nucleotide sequences to correct batch-related cross-sample contamination. Through fastp at Q25 and MiXCR, TCRdb rebuilt clones from the public reads, retaining in-frame beta chains. Rows are unified per CDR3 protein, each entry keeping the most common DNA and genes. The V and J calls and clone size are TCRdb's, not the authors'. This sample holds about 210,000 distinct CDR3 sequences; about 30% were observed only once. The ten most abundant clones make up approximately 3% of the sample.

To demonstrate the VDJtools post-analysis software, TCR beta repertoires were profiled from the peripheral blood of more than 10 young patients with multiple sclerosis. Multiple sclerosis patients were children and adolescents aged about 6 to 15 years. Notes on this clonotype: Its antigen is not yet known. No much larger clonotype is one base removed from it; base qualities were not supplied.

The cysteine opens and the phenylalanine closes a CDR3 of 15 amino acids. CDR3 DNA is the only sequence kept; it has 45 bases, read in frame from the first base. CDR1 is given as SNHLY and CDR2 as FYNNEI, both from the germline V gene. V loses 7 bases at its end and J loses 4 bases; junction bases beyond the gene matches: 12. The chain links TRBV2 with TRBJ2-7; TRBD1 agrees with 8 junctional bases. The receptor comes from a girl aged 2 to 17 with multiple sclerosis. Material for sequencing was blood. The DNA sequence is given as TGTGCCAGCACAGCCCTGGGACAGGACCGGTACGAGCAGTACTTC. Its protein product is CASTALGQDRYEQYF.